What follows are 2 T cell receptor beta chains derived from one specimen sequenced in a study of low-dose radiotherapy and immunotherapy resistance in tumors. TRAV and TRBV primers primed cDNA for both TCRalpha and TCRbeta. With a constant-region primer and a V-primer adapter, TCRs were subjected to 15 to 25 PCR cycles of amplification. TCRdb independently ran MiXCR on the reads; one entry per CDR3 protein. The sample records some 71,000 distinct CDR3 sequences, 31% being singletons. The time point was: before trial treatment. Sequencing was performed on PBMCs, taken before treatment. The receptors originated from a female donor with ovarian cancer.

The chain carries TRBV6-1 and TRBJ2-3, with D possibly matching TRBD1 (6 bases). This CDR3 is 17 amino acids long. The germline CDR1 and CDR2 sequences are MNHNS and SASEGT. V lost 5 bases, J lost 1 base, and 19 bases lay in between. CDR3 nucleotide sequence: TGTGCCAGCAGTTATTCCACAGGGACCGTCGGCACAGATACGCAGTATTTT. Protein sequence: CASSYSTGTVGTDTQYF.

This clonotype has a count of ten or more. This chain uses TRBV19 with TRBJ2-7; D unresolved. V gave up 10 bases and J gave up 4 bases, with 14 bases separating them. The length of the CDR3 is 12 residues. Per the germline V gene, CDR1 is LNHDA and CDR2 is SQIVND (reference sequence). The CDR3 bases are TGTGCCACCCGTGCTAACGGTTACGAGCAGTACTTC. This translates into CATRANGYEQYF.